This passage covers 2 T cell receptor beta chains from one sample sequenced in a study of T cells expressing NK-cell markers. Reprocessing the 5' RACE reads, TCRdb reports a single entry for every CDR3 protein and omits DNA. The table counts about half a million distinct CDR3 sequences; about 1.5% lies in the top ten. The sequenced sample was blood T cells: a sorted CD56 or NKG2C T cell subset, CD4+ or CD8+ T cells, or bulk PBMC T cells (not recorded which). The source is a woman in her forties or fifties in good health.

This sequence joins TRBV11-3 and TRBJ2-3. Germline CDR1 SGHNT, CDR2 YENEEA. There are 12 residues in the CDR3. The CDR3 protein is CASSSRRNTQYF.

The chain recombines TRBV27 with TRBJ2-1; TCRdb's assignment of TRBD2 cannot be checked, as there is no DNA. This CDR3 contains 17 residues. Per the germline V gene, CDR1 is MNHEY and CDR2 is SMNVEV (reference sequence). The CDR3 spells CASSLLTGTSGHNEQFF.